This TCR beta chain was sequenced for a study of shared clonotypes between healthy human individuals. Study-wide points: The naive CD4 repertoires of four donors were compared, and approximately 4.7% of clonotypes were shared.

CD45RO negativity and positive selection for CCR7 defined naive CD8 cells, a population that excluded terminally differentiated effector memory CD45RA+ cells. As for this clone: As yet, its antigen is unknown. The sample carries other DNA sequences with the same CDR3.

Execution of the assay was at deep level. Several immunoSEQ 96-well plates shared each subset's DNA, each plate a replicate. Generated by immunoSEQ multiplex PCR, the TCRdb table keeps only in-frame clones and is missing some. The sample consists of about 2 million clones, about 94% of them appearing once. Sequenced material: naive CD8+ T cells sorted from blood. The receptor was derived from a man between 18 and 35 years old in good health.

CDR3 in amino acids: CASSPGLGAYEQYF. As DNA, the CDR3 is TGTGCCAGTAGTCCTGGACTAGGCGCCTACGAGCAGTACTTC. The chain combines TRBV19 with TRBJ2-7; TRBD2 agrees at 7 bases. The germline V gene encodes CDR1 LNHDA and CDR2 SQIVND (reference sequence). The CDR3 loop spans 14 amino acids. The V segment lost 5 bases and the J segment 2 bases; nucleotides outside the gene matches: 6.